These T cell receptor beta chains were read from a single sample in a study of cytomegalovirus exposure and HLA in healthy donors. TCRdb keeps only in-frame clones here, not all; method: immunoSEQ multiplex PCR. The table has approximately 220,000 clones, roughly 88% seen once; the top ten hold 0.71%. Sequencing input: PBMCs. The source of these receptors is a boy aged 2 to 9 in good health and CMV-seronegative. Both conserved end residues are part of each CDR3. The order of the fields is clone size, D gene, V gene, J gene, CDR3 protein, CDR3 DNA. D genes are given only for firm matches. Only part of the rows carry a size: once, few, many, or a class if the clone is expanded.

NA	NA	TRBV18	TRBJ2-3	CASSPERDTQYF	TGTGCCAGCTCACCCGAGAGGGATACGCAGTATTTT
NA	TRBD1	TRBV6-5	TRBJ1-2	CASSYLGQASYGYTF	TGTGCCAGCAGTTACCTTGGACAGGCGAGCTATGGCTACACCTTC
NA	TRBD1	TRBV10-3	TRBJ1-1	CAISTGQGSTEAFF	TGTGCCATCAGTACGGGACAGGGTAGCACTGAAGCTTTCTTT
NA	NA	TRBV6-6	TRBJ2-7	CASSNRASSYEQYF	TGTGCCAGCAGTAACAGGGCGAGCTCCTACGAGCAGTACTTC
once	NA	TRBV27	TRBJ2-1	CASSFSFVTTGTSGDEQFF	TGTGCCAGCAGTTTTTCGTTTGTCACAACCGGGACTTCGGGGGATGAGCAGTTCTTC
NA	NA	TRBV5-4	TRBJ2-7	CASSFWGTSEQYF	TGTGCCAGCAGCTTTTGGGGGACATCTGAGCAGTACTTC
NA	NA	TRBV5-6	TRBJ2-5	CASSSQNGPQGYF	TGTGCCAGCAGCTCCCAGAACGGACCTCAGGGGTACTTC
NA	NA	TRBV2	TRBJ1-2	CASSEGGRGGYTF	TGTGCCAGCAGTGAGGGGGGTCGCGGTGGCTACACCTTC
NA	NA	TRBV19	TRBJ2-7	CASSSGTSSQYF	TGTGCCAGTAGTTCAGGGACTTCGAGTCAGTACTTC
NA	TRBD1	TRBV2	TRBJ1-2	CATRGLRSGYTF	TGTGCCACAAGGGGGCTGAGGAGTGGCTACACCTTC
NA	TRBD1	TRBV7-8	TRBJ2-7	CASSLKGDRGRCEQYF	TGTGCCAGCAGCTTGAAGGGGGACAGGGGGCGATGCGAGCAGTACTTC
once	NA	TRBV9	TRBJ2-3	CASENTTGTSTDTQYF	TGTGCCAGCGAGAATACGACAGGGACTAGCACAGATACGCAGTATTTT
few	NA	TRBV7-7	TRBJ1-1	CASSDSPYTEAFF	TGTGCTAGCAGCGACAGTCCGTACACTGAAGCTTTCTTT
NA	NA	TRBV29-1	TRBJ1-2	CSGWTDTNYGYTF	TGCAGCGGCTGGACAGACACTAACTATGGCTACACCTTC
once	NA	TRBV4-1	TRBJ2-3	CASSPPRATDTQYF	TGCGCCAGCAGCCCCCCCAGGGCCACAGATACGCAGTATTTT
NA	NA	TRBV18	TRBJ2-2	CASSPREAGELFF	TGTGCCAGCTCACCACGCGAAGCCGGGGAGCTGTTTTTT
NA	NA	TRBV6-1	TRBJ1-1	CASREQGLGTEAFF	TGTGCCAGCAGAGAACAGGGTCTTGGGACTGAAGCTTTCTTT
NA	TRBD2	TRBV7-6	TRBJ2-3	CASSLVSGSGADTQYF	TGTGCCAGCAGCTTAGTAAGCGGGAGTGGAGCAGATACGCAGTATTTT
NA	TRBD2	TRBV27	TRBJ2-1	CASSALAGGPNEQFF	TGTGCCAGCAGTGCACTAGCGGGGGGGCCAAATGAGCAGTTCTTC
NA	TRBD2	TRBV5-1	TRBJ2-3	CASSLGLAADTQYF	TGCGCCAGCAGCTTGGGACTAGCCGCAGATACGCAGTATTTT
NA	NA	TRBV7-2	TRBJ2-2	CASGLNTGELFF	TGTGCCAGCGGTCTAAACACCGGGGAGCTGTTTTTT
NA	NA	TRBV19	TRBJ2-7	CASSISGDSYEQYF	TGTGCCAGTAGTATATCGGGGGACTCCTACGAGCAGTACTTC